This T cell receptor beta chain is drawn from a study of cytomegalovirus exposure and HLA in healthy donors. Study background: Early released data comprised around 85 million unique TCRs from HLA-typed donors.

V dropped 5 bases and J dropped 15 bases, with 15 bases sitting between them. There are 11 residues in the CDR3. From germline, CDR1 is SEHNR and CDR2 FQNEAQ (reference sequence). PCR employed 60 Vbeta and 13 Jbeta primers. The repertoire was sequenced with immunoSEQ multiplex PCR; TCRdb's copy has only in-frame clones and lacks some. The table records just over 150,000 clones, 75% to 80% of them present only once. The chain uses TRBV7-9 and TRBJ2-3; weak D call: TRBD1 (6 bases). This TCR was sampled from a woman between 45 and 60 years old in good health and CMV-seropositive. The material sequenced was PBMCs. The CDR3, as DNA: TGTGCCAGCAGCCTGGACAGAACAAGATATTTT. It specifies CASSLDRTRYF.